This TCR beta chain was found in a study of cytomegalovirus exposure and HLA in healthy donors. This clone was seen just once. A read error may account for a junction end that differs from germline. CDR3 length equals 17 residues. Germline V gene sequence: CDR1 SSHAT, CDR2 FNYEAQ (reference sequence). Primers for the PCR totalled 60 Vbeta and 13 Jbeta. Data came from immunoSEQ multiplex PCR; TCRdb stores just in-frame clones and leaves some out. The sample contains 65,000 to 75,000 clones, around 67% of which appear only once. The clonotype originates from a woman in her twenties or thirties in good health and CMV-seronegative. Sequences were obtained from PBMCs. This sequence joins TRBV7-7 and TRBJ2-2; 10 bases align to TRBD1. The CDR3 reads CASSLGWTGGDTGELFF. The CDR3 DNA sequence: TGTGCTAGCAGCTTAGGGTGGACAGGGGGGGACACCGGGGAGCTGTTTTTT.